This TCR beta chain was found in a study of T cell responses to AZD1222 COVID-19 vaccine. To note about this clone: As yet, its antigen is unknown.

Deletions cut 0 bases from V and 4 bases from J, with 8 bases between. The CDR3 has 14 amino acids. Germline-derived CDR1 and CDR2 are SGHTA and FQGNSA. Sequencing used immunoSEQ multiplex PCR; TCRdb keeps in-frame clones, though not all of them. The sample records more than 75,000 clones, 89% being singletons. Points from the study as a whole: Increased Spike-specific TCR breadth and depth were observed after two AZD1222 doses.

Sequencing was performed on peripheral blood, taken on day 0 of AZD1222 vaccination. The chain uses TRBV7-2 and TRBJ2-3; no clear D. The receptor's source is an adult in good health. The CDR3 DNA is TGTGCCAGCAGCTTAGCATTCCGGCCAGATACGCAGTATTTT. Its protein is CASSLAFRPDTQYF. Together with reference TRBV7-2 and TRBJ2-3, the CDR3 gives the full variable domain: GAGVSQSPSNKVTEKGKDVELRCDPISGHTALYWYRQSLGQGLEFLIYFQGNSAPDKSGLPSDRFSAERTGGSVSTLTIQRTQQEDSAVYLCASSLAFRPDTQYFGPGTRLTVL.